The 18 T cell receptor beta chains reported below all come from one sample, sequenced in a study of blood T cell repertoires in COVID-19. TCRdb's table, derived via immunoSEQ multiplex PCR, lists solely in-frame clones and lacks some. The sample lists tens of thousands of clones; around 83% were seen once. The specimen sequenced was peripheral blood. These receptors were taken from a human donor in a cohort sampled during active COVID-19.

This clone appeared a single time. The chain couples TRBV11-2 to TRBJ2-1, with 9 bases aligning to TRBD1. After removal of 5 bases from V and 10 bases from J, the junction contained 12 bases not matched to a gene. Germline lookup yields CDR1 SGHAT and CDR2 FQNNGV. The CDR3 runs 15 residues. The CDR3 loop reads CASSTHRGRGGEQFF. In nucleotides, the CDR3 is TGTGCCAGCAGCACCCACAGGGGGCGCGGGGGAGAGCAGTTCTTC.

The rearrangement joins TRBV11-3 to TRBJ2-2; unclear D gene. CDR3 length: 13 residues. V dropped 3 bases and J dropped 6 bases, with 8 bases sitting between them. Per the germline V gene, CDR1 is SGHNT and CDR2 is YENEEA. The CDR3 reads CASSFRRSGELFF. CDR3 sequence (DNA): TGTGCCAGCAGCTTTCGGAGATCCGGGGAGCTGTTTTTT.

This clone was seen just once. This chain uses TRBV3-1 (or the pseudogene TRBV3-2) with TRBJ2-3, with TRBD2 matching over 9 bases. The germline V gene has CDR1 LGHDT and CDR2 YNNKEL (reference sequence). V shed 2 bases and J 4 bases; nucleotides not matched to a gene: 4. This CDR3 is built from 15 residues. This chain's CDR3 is CASSQYERGADTQYF. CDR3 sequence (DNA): TGTGCCAGCAGCCAATATGAGCGGGGGGCAGATACGCAGTATTTT.

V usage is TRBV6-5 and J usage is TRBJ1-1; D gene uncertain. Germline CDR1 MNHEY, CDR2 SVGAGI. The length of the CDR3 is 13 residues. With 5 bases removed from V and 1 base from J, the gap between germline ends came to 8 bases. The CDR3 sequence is CASSLARNTEAFF. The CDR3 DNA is TGTGCCAGCAGTCTAGCCAGGAACACTGAAGCTTTCTTT.

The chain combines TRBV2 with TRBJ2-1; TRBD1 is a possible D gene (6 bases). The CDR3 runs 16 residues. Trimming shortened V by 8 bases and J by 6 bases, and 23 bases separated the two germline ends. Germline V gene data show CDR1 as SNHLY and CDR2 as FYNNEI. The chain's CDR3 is CASRMGGGLVVNEQFF. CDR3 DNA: TGTGCCAGCCGAATGGGTGGGGGCCTAGTAGTCAATGAGCAGTTCTTC.

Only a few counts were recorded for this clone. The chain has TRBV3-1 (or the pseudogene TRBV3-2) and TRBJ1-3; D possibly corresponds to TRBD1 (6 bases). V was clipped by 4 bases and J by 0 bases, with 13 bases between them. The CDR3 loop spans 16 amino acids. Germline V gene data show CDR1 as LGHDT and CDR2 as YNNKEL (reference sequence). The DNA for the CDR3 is TGTGCCAGCAGCCCTCGACAGGTCAACTCTGGAAACACCATATATTTT. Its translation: CASSPRQVNSGNTIYF.

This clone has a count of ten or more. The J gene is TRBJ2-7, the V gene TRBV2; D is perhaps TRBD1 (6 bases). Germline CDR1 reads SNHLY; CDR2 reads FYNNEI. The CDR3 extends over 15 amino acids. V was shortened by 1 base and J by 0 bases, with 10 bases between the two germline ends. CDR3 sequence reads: CASSEDRARSYEQYF. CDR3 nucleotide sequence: TGTGCCAGCAGTGAAGACAGGGCTCGCTCCTACGAGCAGTACTTC.

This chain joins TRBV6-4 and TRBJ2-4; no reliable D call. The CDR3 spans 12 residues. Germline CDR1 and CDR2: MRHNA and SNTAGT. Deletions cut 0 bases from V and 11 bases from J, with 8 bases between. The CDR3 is CASSDSVTVQYF. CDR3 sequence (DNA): TGTGCCAGCAGTGACTCGGTCACAGTTCAGTACTTC.

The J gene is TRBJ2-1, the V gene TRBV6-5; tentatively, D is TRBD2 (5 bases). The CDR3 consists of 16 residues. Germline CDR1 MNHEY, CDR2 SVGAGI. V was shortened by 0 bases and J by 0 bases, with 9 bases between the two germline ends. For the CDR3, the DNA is TGTGCCAGCAGTTACTCCGGGGTTCGCTCCTACAATGAGCAGTTCTTC. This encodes CASSYSGVRSYNEQFF.

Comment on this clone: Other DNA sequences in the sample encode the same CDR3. As DNA, the CDR3 is TGTGCCAGCAGCCCGGACAGGAACTATGGCTACACCTTC. This encodes CASSPDRNYGYTF. The rearrangement uses TRBV7-8 and TRBJ1-2; 7 bases are a match to TRBD1. The V and J ends lost 5 bases and 2 bases, in that order; junction bases with no gene match: 2. The CDR3 sequence is 13 residues long. The germline V gene encodes CDR1 SGHVS and CDR2 FQNEAQ.

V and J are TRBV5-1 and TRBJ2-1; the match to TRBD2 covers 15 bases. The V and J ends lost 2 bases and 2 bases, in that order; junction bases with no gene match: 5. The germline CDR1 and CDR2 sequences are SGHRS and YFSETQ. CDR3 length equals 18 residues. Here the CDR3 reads CASSFSGLAGGTYNEQFF. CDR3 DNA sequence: TGCGCCAGCAGCTTTTCGGGACTAGCGGGGGGAACCTACAATGAGCAGTTCTTC.

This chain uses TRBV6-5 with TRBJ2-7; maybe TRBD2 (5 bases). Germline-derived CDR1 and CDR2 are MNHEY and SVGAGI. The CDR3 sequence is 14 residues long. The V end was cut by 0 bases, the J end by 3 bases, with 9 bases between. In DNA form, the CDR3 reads TGTGCCAGCAGTTACTCGGACGGGGACTACGAGCAGTACTTC. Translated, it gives CASSYSDGDYEQYF.

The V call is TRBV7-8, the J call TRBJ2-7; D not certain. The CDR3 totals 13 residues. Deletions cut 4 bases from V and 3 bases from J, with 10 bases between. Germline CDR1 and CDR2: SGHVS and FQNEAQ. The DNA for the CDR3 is TGTGCCAGCAGCTGGGCAGATTTCTACGAGCAGTACTTC. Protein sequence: CASSWADFYEQYF. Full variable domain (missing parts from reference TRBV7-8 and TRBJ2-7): GAGVSQSPRYKVAKRGQDVALRCDPISGHVSLFWYQQALGQGPEFLTYFQNEAQLDKSGLPSDRFFAERPEGSVSTLKIQRTQQEDSAVYLCASSWADFYEQYFGPGTRLTVT.

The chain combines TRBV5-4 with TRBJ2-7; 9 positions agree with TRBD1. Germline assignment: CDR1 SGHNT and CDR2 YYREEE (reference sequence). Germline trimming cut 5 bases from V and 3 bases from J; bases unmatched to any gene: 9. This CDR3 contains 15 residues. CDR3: CASSLPGQGDYEQYF. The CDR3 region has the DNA TGTGCCAGCAGTCTCCCGGGACAGGGAGACTACGAGCAGTACTTC.

The CDR3 loop reads CASSLGGQGSLFETQYF. CDR3 in DNA: TGTGCCAGCAGCTTAGGAGGACAGGGCTCCCTCTTTGAGACCCAGTACTTC. The chain uses TRBV11-2 and TRBJ2-5, with TRBD1 matching over 8 bases. J lost 5 bases, V lost 1 base, and 12 bases had no gene match. This CDR3 has 17 residues. Germline assignment: CDR1 SGHAT and CDR2 FQNNGV.

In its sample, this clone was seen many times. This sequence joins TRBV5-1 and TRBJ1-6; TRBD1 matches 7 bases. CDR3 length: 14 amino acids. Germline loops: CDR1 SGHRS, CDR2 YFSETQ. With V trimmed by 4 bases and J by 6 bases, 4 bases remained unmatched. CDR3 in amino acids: CASSLGQTNSPLHF. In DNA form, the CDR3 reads TGCGCCAGCAGCCTGGGACAGACTAATTCACCCCTCCACTTT.

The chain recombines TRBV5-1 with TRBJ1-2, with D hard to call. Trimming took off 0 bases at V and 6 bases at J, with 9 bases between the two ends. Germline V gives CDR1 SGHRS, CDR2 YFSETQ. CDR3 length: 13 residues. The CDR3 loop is CASSLEQPNGYTF. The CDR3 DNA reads TGCGCCAGCAGCTTGGAACAGCCGAATGGCTACACCTTC.

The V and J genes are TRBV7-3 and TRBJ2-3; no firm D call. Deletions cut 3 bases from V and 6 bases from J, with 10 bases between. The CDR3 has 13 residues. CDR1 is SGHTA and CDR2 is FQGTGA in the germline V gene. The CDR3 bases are TGTGCCAGCAGCTTCTCTAGTCTGGATACGCAGTATTTT. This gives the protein CASSFSSLDTQYF.